Listed below are T cell receptor beta chains from one sample, sequenced in a study of OX40 agonist ivuxolimab in advanced cancers. The protocol was immunoSEQ multiplex PCR, while the TCRdb copy is restricted to in-frame clones and leaves out a portion. The top ten clones hold 0.4% to 0.55% of a sample with around 88,000 clones, approximately 90% of them seen once. The sample here was CD4+ or CD8+ T cells sorted from blood, taken in a trial of the OX40 agonist ivuxolimab. Every receptor here comes from an adult with an advanced solid tumor such as melanoma, head and neck, liver or kidney cancer. Each CDR3 is given with its conserved first and last residue. A D gene is named only where the DNA matches it firmly. Size values are once, few and many counts, or a class for expanded clones, and some rows have none.

v_gene: TRBV30; j_gene: TRBJ1-1; d_gene: -; abundance: -; CDR3aa: CAWATATDTEAFF; CDR3nt: TGTGCCTGGGCGACAGCGACGGACACTGAAGCTTTCTTT
v_gene: TRBV29-1; j_gene: TRBJ2-2; d_gene: -; abundance: -; CDR3aa: CSVRVAGIGELFF; CDR3nt: TGCAGCGTTAGGGTCGCGGGAATCGGGGAGCTGTTTTTT
v_gene: TRBV9; j_gene: TRBJ1-6; d_gene: -; abundance: once; CDR3aa: CASSVGRALNSPLHF; CDR3nt: TGTGCCAGCAGCGTGGGCAGGGCACTTAATTCACCCCTCCACTTT
v_gene: TRBV5-4; j_gene: TRBJ1-1; d_gene: -; abundance: -; CDR3aa: CASSRGRGTEAFF; CDR3nt: TGTGCCAGCAGCCGGGGTAGGGGGACTGAAGCTTTCTTT
v_gene: TRBV19; j_gene: TRBJ1-1; d_gene: -; abundance: once; CDR3aa: CASSMDTEAFF; CDR3nt: TGTGCCAGTAGTATGGACACTGAAGCTTTCTTT
v_gene: TRBV11-2; j_gene: TRBJ1-1; d_gene: -; abundance: -; CDR3aa: CASSPQTANTEAFF; CDR3nt: TGTGCCAGCAGCCCTCAGACAGCTAACACTGAAGCTTTCTTT
v_gene: TRBV19; j_gene: TRBJ1-5; d_gene: TRBD1; abundance: -; CDR3aa: CASSGQESNQPQHF; CDR3nt: TGTGCCAGTAGTGGACAGGAGAGCAATCAGCCCCAGCATTTT
v_gene: TRBV6-5; j_gene: TRBJ1-6; d_gene: -; abundance: -; CDR3aa: CASTHVRESPLHF; CDR3nt: TGTGCCAGCACCCACGTCAGGGAATCACCCCTCCACTTT
v_gene: TRBV7-9; j_gene: TRBJ2-7; d_gene: -; abundance: -; CDR3aa: CASSSSTGTLSYEQYF; CDR3nt: TGTGCCAGCAGCTCCTCCACCGGGACACTCTCCTACGAGCAGTACTTC
v_gene: TRBV7-9; j_gene: TRBJ2-5; d_gene: TRBD2; abundance: -; CDR3aa: CASTGTLAGGRETQYF; CDR3nt: TGTGCCAGCACCGGAACCCTAGCGGGGGGGCGAGAGACCCAGTACTTC
v_gene: TRBV11-2; j_gene: TRBJ2-2; d_gene: -; abundance: -; CDR3aa: CASSLVTARTGELFF; CDR3nt: TGTGCCAGCAGCTTAGTGACAGCTCGCACCGGGGAGCTGTTTTTT
v_gene: TRBV7-6; j_gene: TRBJ2-7; d_gene: -; abundance: -; CDR3aa: CASSPGTESLGQYF; CDR3nt: TGTGCCAGCAGCCCGGGGACTGAAAGTCTAGGGCAGTACTTC
v_gene: TRBV5-6; j_gene: TRBJ2-1; d_gene: -; abundance: -; CDR3aa: CASSLVGSLSYNEQFF; CDR3nt: TGTGCCAGCAGCTTGGTAGGGTCCCTTTCCTACAATGAGCAGTTCTTC
v_gene: TRBV4-1; j_gene: TRBJ2-7; d_gene: -; abundance: -; CDR3aa: CASSQDGGSRLYEQYF; CDR3nt: TGCGCCAGCAGCCAAGATGGCGGATCCCGACTTTACGAGCAGTACTTC
v_gene: TRBV11-2; j_gene: TRBJ2-1; d_gene: -; abundance: -; CDR3aa: CASSLALIASEQFF; CDR3nt: TGTGCCAGCAGCTTAGCTCTTATAGCGTCTGAGCAGTTCTTC
v_gene: TRBV6-6; j_gene: TRBJ2-5; d_gene: -; abundance: -; CDR3aa: CASRDRQSQETQYF; CDR3nt: TGTGCCAGCAGAGATAGACAGTCTCAAGAGACCCAGTACTTC
v_gene: TRBV12-2; j_gene: TRBJ2-6; d_gene: -; abundance: once; CDR3aa: CASRLPGRTVGNVLTF; CDR3nt: TGTGCAAGTCGCTTACCCGGTAGGACGGTGGGAAACGTCCTGACTTTC
v_gene: TRBV5-5; j_gene: TRBJ1-4; d_gene: TRBD1; abundance: -; CDR3aa: CASSTLGQSNEKLFF; CDR3nt: TGTGCCAGCAGCACCCTGGGACAGTCTAATGAAAAACTGTTTTTT
v_gene: TRBV4-2; j_gene: TRBJ2-2; d_gene: TRBD2; abundance: -; CDR3aa: CASRASGTGELFF; CDR3nt: TGTGCCAGCAGGGCTAGCGGGACCGGGGAGCTGTTTTTT
v_gene: TRBV30; j_gene: TRBJ2-1; d_gene: -; abundance: -; CDR3aa: CAWSARGEQFF; CDR3nt: TGTGCCTGGAGTGCACGGGGTGAGCAGTTCTTC
v_gene: TRBV2; j_gene: TRBJ2-7; d_gene: -; abundance: -; CDR3aa: CASSPSTVSYEQYF; CDR3nt: TGTGCCAGCAGTCCTTCGACGGTTTCCTACGAGCAGTACTTC
v_gene: TRBV6-1; j_gene: TRBJ2-7; d_gene: TRBD1; abundance: -; CDR3aa: CASSLGTVSSYEQYF; CDR3nt: TGTGCCAGCAGCTTAGGGACAGTTTCGTCCTACGAGCAGTACTTC
v_gene: TRBV16; j_gene: TRBJ2-5; d_gene: -; abundance: -; CDR3aa: CASSHKETQYF; CDR3nt: TGTGCCAGCAGCCACAAAGAGACCCAGTACTTC
v_gene: TRBV18; j_gene: TRBJ2-7; d_gene: -; abundance: -; CDR3aa: CASSPPGDRGEQYF; CDR3nt: TGTGCCAGCTCACCACCGGGGGACCGGGGCGAGCAGTACTTC
v_gene: TRBV6-5; j_gene: TRBJ1-2; d_gene: -; abundance: -; CDR3aa: CASSLSFRGVPYGYTF; CDR3nt: TGTGCCAGCAGTTTATCCTTTCGAGGGGTACCTTATGGCTACACCTTC
v_gene: TRBV30; j_gene: TRBJ1-4; d_gene: -; abundance: -; CDR3aa: CAWGLGREKLFF; CDR3nt: TGTGCCTGGGGGCTTGGGCGCGAAAAACTGTTTTTT
v_gene: TRBV19; j_gene: TRBJ2-4; d_gene: -; abundance: -; CDR3aa: CASSIRQTIAKNIQYF; CDR3nt: TGTGCCAGTAGTATACGACAGACGATAGCCAAAAACATTCAGTACTTC
v_gene: TRBV11-2; j_gene: TRBJ2-5; d_gene: -; abundance: -; CDR3aa: CASSLTRQETQYF; CDR3nt: TGTGCCAGCAGCCTCACTAGACAAGAGACCCAGTACTTC
v_gene: TRBV5-1; j_gene: TRBJ1-3; d_gene: -; abundance: -; CDR3aa: CASSFTGIGNTIYF; CDR3nt: TGCGCCAGCAGCTTTACGGGGATCGGAAACACCATATATTTT
v_gene: TRBV2; j_gene: TRBJ2-7; d_gene: TRBD1; abundance: -; CDR3aa: CASTLGQGALEQYF; CDR3nt: TGTGCCAGCACCCTAGGACAGGGGGCCCTCGAGCAGTACTTC
v_gene: TRBV19; j_gene: TRBJ2-4; d_gene: -; abundance: -; CDR3aa: CASSRTHTGVIQYF; CDR3nt: TGTGCCAGTAGTAGGACCCACACTGGGGTCATTCAGTACTTC
v_gene: TRBV19; j_gene: TRBJ1-1; d_gene: -; abundance: -; CDR3aa: CASSEGQRVMNTEAFF; CDR3nt: TGTGCCAGTAGTGAAGGACAGAGAGTAATGAACACTGAAGCTTTCTTT